These 30 T cell receptor beta chains were sequenced from one sample in a study of T cell responses to AZD1222 COVID-19 vaccine. Clones were read by immunoSEQ multiplex PCR, and TCRdb kept only the in-frame ones, dropping some. The sample has 95,000 to 150,000 clones, 70% to 90% seen once; the top ten hold 4.5% to 5%. Sequenced material: peripheral blood, taken on day 0 of AZD1222 vaccination. The receptors stem from an adult in good health.

In its sample, this clone was seen once. The chain employs TRBV5-6 and TRBJ2-5; unclear D gene. CDR1 SGHDT and CDR2 YYEEEE come from the germline V gene. Deletions cut 4 bases from V and 0 bases from J, with 7 bases between. This CDR3 comprises 13 residues. The CDR3 DNA follows: TGTGCCAGCAGCATAGACAACCAAGAGACCCAGTACTTC. It specifies CASSIDNQETQYF. The full variable domain, rest sourced from reference TRBV5-6 and TRBJ2-5, is DAGVTQSPTHLIKTRGQQVTLRCSPKSGHDTVSWYQQALGQGPQFIFQYYEEEERQRGNFPDRFSGHQFPNYSSELNVNALLLGDSALYLCASSIDNQETQYFGPGTRLLVL.

V and J are TRBV3-1 (or the pseudogene TRBV3-2) and TRBJ2-3; 8 positions agree with TRBD1. Losses at the gene ends were 0 bases for V and 5 bases for J; bases not matched to a gene: 7. Germline-derived CDR1 and CDR2 are LGHDT and YNNKEL (reference sequence). This CDR3 has 16 amino acids. The CDR3 DNA reads TGTGCCAGCAGCCAAGATCTCCGACAGGGGAGAGATACGCAGTATTTT. Its protein is CASSQDLRQGRDTQYF.

This chain links TRBV10-2 with TRBJ2-3; 8 bases are shared with TRBD2. Germline CDR1 and CDR2: WSHSY and SAAADI. V lost 4 bases to trimming and J lost 0 bases; unmatched junction nucleotides: 6. The CDR3 contains 16 residues. The CDR3 DNA reads as TGCGCCAGCAGTGGGCAACGGGGGGGTAGCACAGATACGCAGTATTTT. It is translated as CASSGQRGGSTDTQYF.

This rearrangement joins TRBV11-2 to TRBJ2-2; no reliable D call. The CDR3 sequence is 14 residues long. Trimming shortened V by 5 bases and J by 1 base, and 8 bases separated the two germline ends. Germline CDR1 reads SGHAT; CDR2 reads FQNNGV. CDR3 residues: CASSQTWNTGELFF. The CDR3 DNA is TGTGCCAGCAGCCAAACTTGGAACACCGGGGAGCTGTTTTTT.

This clone was detected only once. The CDR3 sequence: CAISPKQTLNTEAFF. In DNA, the CDR3 is TGTGCCATCAGTCCGAAACAGACCTTGAACACTGAAGCTTTCTTT. V gene TRBV10-3 combines with J gene TRBJ1-1; unclear D gene. V was pared by 5 bases and J by 0 bases, with 13 bases between. CDR3 size: 15 residues. Looked up from germline, CDR1 is ENHRY and CDR2 is SYGVKD.

The chain combines TRBV28 with TRBJ1-6; 8 positions match TRBD1. V was pared by 6 bases and J by 11 bases, with 6 bases of the junction left unmatched. Germline assignment: CDR1 MDHEN and CDR2 SYDVKM. There are 13 residues in the CDR3. DNA for the CDR3: TGTGCCAGCAGCCGACAGGGGTCCGCACCCCTCCACTTT. Its protein is CASSRQGSAPLHF.

The V gene is TRBV11-2, the J gene TRBJ2-7; 12 bases fit TRBD2. This CDR3 comprises 15 residues. CDR1 and CDR2 (germline): SGHAT, FQNNGV. The junction had 8 bases not matched to a gene; V was cut back by 5 bases and J by 6 bases. Here the CDR3 reads CASSPTTSGGSEQYF. The CDR3, as DNA: TGTGCCAGCAGCCCTACGACTAGCGGGGGTTCCGAGCAGTACTTC.

This sequence joins TRBV6-6 and TRBJ1-6; TRBD1 agrees at 8 bases. J was trimmed by 7 bases and V by 10 bases; bases with no gene match: 15. CDR1 MNHNY and CDR2 SVGAGI come from the germline V gene (reference sequence). The CDR3 covers 16 residues. CDR3 bases: TGTGCCATTACGCCGGACAGGGTTTTGTTGAATTCACCCCTCCACTTT. It yields the protein CAITPDRVLLNSPLHF.

The chain is built from TRBV3-1 (or the pseudogene TRBV3-2) and TRBJ1-2; D is unclear. V was cut by 4 bases and J by 5 bases, with 14 bases left in between. CDR3 length equals 14 residues. Per the germline V gene, CDR1 is LGHDT and CDR2 is YNNKEL (reference sequence). In DNA, the CDR3 is TGTGCCAGCAGCCTAGGGTTGAACGTTTATGGCTACACCTTC. This translates into CASSLGLNVYGYTF.

The J gene is TRBJ1-1, the V gene TRBV12-2. TRBV12-2 has pseudogene status. This CDR3 is built from 18 residues. CDR3 bases: TGTGCAAGTCGCTTAGCCGTATCGGTTCGGGGGAGAGAAACTGAAGCTTTCTTT. Translating gives CASRLAVSVRGRETEAFF.

This chain connects TRBV19 to TRBJ2-1, with D perhaps TRBD2 (6 bases). The germline gives CDR1 LNHDA, CDR2 SQIVND (reference sequence). CDR3 size: 15 residues. The V and J ends lost 4 bases and 5 bases respectively, with 15 bases between them. CDR3 region: CASSTQGGGDNEQFF. In DNA, the CDR3 is TGTGCCAGTAGTACCCAAGGCGGAGGGGACAATGAGCAGTTCTTC.

J is TRBJ2-7 and V is TRBV6-7; 8 bases fit TRBD2. TRBV6-7 is placed among ORFs of uncertain function. V trimming: 0 bases; J trimming: 2 bases; junction bases outside the gene matches: 12. The CDR3 has 18 residues. The CDR3 region is CASSYSPGGRGGPYEQYF. In nucleotides, the CDR3 is TGTGCCAGCAGTTACTCGCCGGGGGGGAGGGGAGGACCCTACGAGCAGTACTTC.

V usage is TRBV5-5 and J usage is TRBJ1-2, with D perhaps TRBD1 (6 bases). The length of the CDR3 is 13 residues. V lost 6 bases, J lost 6 bases, and 15 bases lay in between. CDR1 is SGHKS and CDR2 is YYEKEE in the germline V gene (reference sequence). The DNA for the CDR3 is TGTGCCAGCACCCTACAGGGATCTCATGGCTACACCTTC. It yields the protein CASTLQGSHGYTF.

V and J are TRBV9 and TRBJ1-1; D is uncertain. Per the germline V gene, CDR1 is SGDLS and CDR2 is YYNGEE. V dropped 7 bases and J dropped 2 bases, with 12 bases sitting between them. The CDR3 is 13 amino acids. CDR3 in DNA: TGTGCCAGCGGTCGGCAGCCTAACACTGAAGCTTTCTTT. It specifies CASGRQPNTEAFF.

This clone was counted only a few times. The chain uses TRBV6-2 or TRBV6-3 and TRBJ1-2; the D is unclear. Germline V gene sequence: CDR1 MNHEY, CDR2 SVGEGT. The germline V and J ends were trimmed by 0 bases and 5 bases, with 13 bases remaining between them. The CDR3 is 15 amino acids. The CDR3 loop reads CASSYSSSAVYGYTF. In DNA form, the CDR3 reads TGTGCCAGCAGTTACTCGTCGTCAGCCGTGTATGGCTACACCTTC.

The V and J genes are TRBV6-2 or TRBV6-3 and TRBJ2-1, with 9 nucleotides matching TRBD2. The CDR3 is made up of 15 amino acids. V was pared by 2 bases and J by 2 bases, with 1 base of the junction left unmatched. Per the germline V gene, CDR1 is MNHEY and CDR2 is SVGEGT. DNA for the CDR3: TGTGCCAGCAGTTACGGCGGGGGGGCCTACAATGAGCAGTTCTTC. It encodes CASSYGGGAYNEQFF.

The genes are TRBV15 and TRBJ2-1; no clear D. The V gene lost 4 bases and the J gene lost 4 bases, with 5 bases spanning the gap. Germline CDR1 is LNHNV and CDR2 is YYDKDF (reference sequence). CDR3 length: 12 amino acids. As DNA, the CDR3 is TGTGCCACCAGCATACGTTACAATGAGCAGTTCTTC. Protein sequence: CATSIRYNEQFF.

V gene TRBV7-2 combines with J gene TRBJ1-6; 7 positions agree with TRBD1. V lost 5 bases and J lost 1; bases outside the gene matches: 5. This CDR3 has 16 amino acids. CDR1 SGHTA and CDR2 FQGNSA come from the germline V gene. CDR3 DNA: TGTGCCAGCAGCCCCCGACAGGGTTCCTATAATTCACCCCTCCACTTT. Translated: CASSPRQGSYNSPLHF.

The rearrangement uses TRBV6-2 or TRBV6-3 and TRBJ2-4; TRBD2 matches at 9 bases. Per germline, CDR1 MNHEY and CDR2 SVGEGT. J lost 5 bases, V lost 7 bases, and 3 bases had no gene match. The CDR3 is 13 amino acids. In DNA form, the CDR3 reads TGTGCCAGCACCCCTAGCGGGGAAAACATTCAGTACTTC. Amino acids: CASTPSGENIQYF.

The CDR3 bases are TGTGCCAGCAGAAGAGCCGGGGACACCGGGGAGCTGTTTTTT. It encodes CASRRAGDTGELFF. V usage is TRBV25-1 and J usage is TRBJ2-2, with TRBD2 as a possible D gene (5 bases). The CDR3 extends over 14 amino acids. The V gene's germline CDR1 is MGHDK and CDR2 SYGVNS. Trimming left V 6 bases short and J 3 bases short, with 11 bases between.

CDR3 nucleotide sequence: TGTGCCAGCAGGGGGACAGGCGAATATGGCTACACCTTC. Protein: CASRGTGEYGYTF. The rearrangement links TRBV2 to TRBJ1-2; TRBD1 matches 8 bases. V shed 6 bases and J 5 bases; nucleotides not matched to a gene: 5. Germline CDR1 is SNHLY and CDR2 is FYNNEI. The CDR3 consists of 13 residues.

The genes are TRBV28 and TRBJ1-6; D remains unclear. V was cut by 6 bases and J by 0 bases, with 15 bases left in between. The CDR3 has 17 amino acids. In germline, CDR1 is MDHEN, CDR2 SYDVKM. Written as DNA, the CDR3 is TGTGCCAGCAGCTTGTCGCCCGGCAGCTCCTATAATTCACCCCTCCACTTT. Its translation is CASSLSPGSSYNSPLHF.

This chain uses TRBV6-6 with TRBJ2-7; no reliable D call. The CDR3 loop spans 12 amino acids. Trimming took 2 bases from V and 7 from J, leaving 9 bases between them. The germline V gene has CDR1 MNHNY and CDR2 SVGAGI (reference sequence). This CDR3 reads CASSYVGGEQYF. The CDR3 DNA reads TGTGCCAGCAGTTACGTTGGTGGGGAGCAGTACTTC.

The chain recombines TRBV6-6 with TRBJ1-5; no definite D call. The CDR3 contains 14 residues. CDR1 is MNHNY and CDR2 is SVGAGI in the germline V gene (reference sequence). V lost 6 bases to trimming and J lost 0 bases, with 9 bases between them. This CDR3 is CASRWAYSNQPQHF. In DNA form, the CDR3 reads TGTGCCAGCAGGTGGGCCTATAGCAATCAGCCCCAGCATTTT.

This sequence joins TRBV10-3 and TRBJ1-2, with D tentatively TRBD1 (6 bases). The V gene lost 4 bases and the J gene lost 10 bases, with 10 bases spanning the gap. The CDR3 contains 11 residues. Germline V gene sequence: CDR1 ENHRY, CDR2 SYGVKD. The CDR3 nucleotides are TGTGCCATCAGTGGTCGGGACATCTACACCTTC. Encoded protein: CAISGRDIYTF.

This sequence joins TRBV4-1 and TRBJ1-5; no definite D call. The CDR3 totals 19 residues. Trimming stripped 0 bases from V and 4 bases from J, with 22 bases between. Germline V gives CDR1 MGHRA, CDR2 YSYEKL. CDR3 region: CASSQEFSGPFHTNQPQHF. The CDR3 DNA reads as TGCGCCAGCAGCCAAGAGTTCTCAGGACCGTTCCATACTAATCAGCCCCAGCATTTT.

CDR3 region: CASSLVSTPYEQYF. CDR3 nucleotides: TGTGCCAGCAGCTTAGTGAGTACCCCCTACGAGCAGTACTTC. The V gene is TRBV11-2, the J gene TRBJ2-7; D remains ambiguous. This CDR3 is built from 14 residues. V lost 1 base to trimming and J lost 2 bases, with 9 bases between them. Germline lookup yields CDR1 SGHAT and CDR2 FQNNGV.

The gene calls are TRBV9 and TRBJ2-2, with a possible D match to TRBD2 (7 bases). Per germline, CDR1 SGDLS and CDR2 YYNGEE. CDR3 length: 14 residues. The V end was cut by 7 bases, the J end by 7 bases, with 17 bases between. The CDR3 nucleotides are TGTGCCAGCGGGGGGGCTCTGGCAGGCGGGGAGCTGTTTTTT. Its protein is CASGGALAGGELFF.

The chain uses TRBV9 and TRBJ1-1; D is uncertain. CDR1 and CDR2 (germline): SGDLS, YYNGEE. There are 13 residues in the CDR3. With 3 bases removed from V and 2 bases from J, the gap between germline ends came to 8 bases. CDR3 sequence: CASSAQSNTEAFF. The CDR3 coding sequence is TGTGCCAGCAGCGCCCAGAGCAACACTGAAGCTTTCTTT.

V and J are TRBV6-1 and TRBJ1-5; no definite D call. Germline-derived CDR1 and CDR2 are MNHNS and SASEGT. The CDR3 is 15 residues long. Trimming left V 3 bases short and J 6 bases short, with 15 bases between. CDR3 loop: CASSDGPAIGQPQHF. DNA for the CDR3: TGTGCCAGCAGTGATGGCCCGGCTATAGGTCAGCCCCAGCATTTT.